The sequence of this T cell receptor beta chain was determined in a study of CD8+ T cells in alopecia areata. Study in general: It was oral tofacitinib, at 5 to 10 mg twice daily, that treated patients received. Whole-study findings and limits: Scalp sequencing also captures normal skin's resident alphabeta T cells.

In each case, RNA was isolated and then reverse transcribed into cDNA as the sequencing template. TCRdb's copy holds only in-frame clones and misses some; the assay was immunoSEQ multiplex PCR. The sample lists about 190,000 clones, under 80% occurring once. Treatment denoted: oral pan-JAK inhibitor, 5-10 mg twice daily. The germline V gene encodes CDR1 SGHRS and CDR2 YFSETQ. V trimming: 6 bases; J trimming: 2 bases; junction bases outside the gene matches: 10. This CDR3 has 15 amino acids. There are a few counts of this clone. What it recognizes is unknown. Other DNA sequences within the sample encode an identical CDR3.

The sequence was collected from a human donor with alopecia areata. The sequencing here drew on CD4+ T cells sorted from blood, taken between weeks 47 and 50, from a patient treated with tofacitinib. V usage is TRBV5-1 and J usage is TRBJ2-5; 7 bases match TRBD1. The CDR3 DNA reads TGCGCCAGCACCCTTGGGGGACAGCGACAAGAGACCCAGTACTTC. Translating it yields CASTLGGQRQETQYF.